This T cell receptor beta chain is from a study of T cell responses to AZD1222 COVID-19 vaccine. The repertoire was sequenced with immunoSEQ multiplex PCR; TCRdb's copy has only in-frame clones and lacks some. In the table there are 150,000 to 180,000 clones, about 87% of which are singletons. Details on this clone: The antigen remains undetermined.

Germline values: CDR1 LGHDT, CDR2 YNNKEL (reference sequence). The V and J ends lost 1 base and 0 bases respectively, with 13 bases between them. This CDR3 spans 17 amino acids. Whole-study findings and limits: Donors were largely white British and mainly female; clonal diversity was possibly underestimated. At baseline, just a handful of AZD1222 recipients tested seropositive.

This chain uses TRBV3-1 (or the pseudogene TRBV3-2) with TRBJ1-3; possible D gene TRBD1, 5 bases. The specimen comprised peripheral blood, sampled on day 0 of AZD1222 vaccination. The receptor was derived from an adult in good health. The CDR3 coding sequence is TGTGCCAGCAGCCAAGCCTACTCAGGGAGCTCTGGAAACACCATATATTTT. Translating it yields CASSQAYSGSSGNTIYF.